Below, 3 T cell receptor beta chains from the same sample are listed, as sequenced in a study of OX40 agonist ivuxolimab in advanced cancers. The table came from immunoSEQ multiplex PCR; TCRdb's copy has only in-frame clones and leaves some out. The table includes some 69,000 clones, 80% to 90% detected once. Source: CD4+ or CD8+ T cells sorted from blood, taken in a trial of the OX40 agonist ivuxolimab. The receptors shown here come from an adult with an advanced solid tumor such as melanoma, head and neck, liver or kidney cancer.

The CDR3 spells CASGIAGNYEQYF. The CDR3 nucleotides are TGTGCCAGCGGGATAGCGGGGAACTACGAGCAGTACTTC. The rearrangement uses TRBV6-6 and TRBJ2-7, with TRBD2 identical over 8 bases. The length of the CDR3 is 13 residues. The V gene end was trimmed by 8 bases and the J gene end by 3 bases; junction bases not matched to a gene: 6. Germline CDR1 is MNHNY and CDR2 is SVGAGI (reference sequence).

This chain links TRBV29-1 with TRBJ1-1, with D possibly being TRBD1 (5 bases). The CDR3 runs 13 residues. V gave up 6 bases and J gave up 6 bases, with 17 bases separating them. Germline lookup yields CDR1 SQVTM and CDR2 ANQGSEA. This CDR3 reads CSVAVGGDAEAFF. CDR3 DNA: TGCAGCGTGGCGGTGGGGGGGGATGCTGAAGCTTTCTTT.

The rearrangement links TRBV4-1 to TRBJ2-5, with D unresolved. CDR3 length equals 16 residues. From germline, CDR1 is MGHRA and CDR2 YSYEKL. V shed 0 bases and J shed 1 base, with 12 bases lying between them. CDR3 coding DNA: TGCGCCAGCAGCCAAGAGCGCGACTTTTTCCAAGAGACCCAGTACTTC. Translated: CASSQERDFFQETQYF.